The clone carrying this T cell receptor (beta chain) was detected only a few times. This entry comes from a study of blood T cell repertoires in COVID-19. Background on the study: Spain, Italy and the United States supplied samples that represented acute and convalescent COVID-19. Sample material is recorded as cDNA or gDNA derived from T cells, B-cell-depleted T cells, or PBMCs.

How the authors handled the data: Reference gene primer amplification in the assay estimated nucleated cell counts. Generated by immunoSEQ multiplex PCR, the TCRdb table keeps only in-frame clones and is missing some. Clone size and the V and J calls come from that table; the DNA yielded D and trimming. This table holds about 80,000 clones, more than 70% found once. The germline gives CDR1 SGHRS, CDR2 YFSETQ. This CDR3 comprises 15 residues. V was pared by 0 bases and J by 3 bases, with 11 bases between. This chain uses TRBV5-1 with TRBJ2-3; maybe TRBD2 (6 bases). The sequence came from a man aged 65-85 years with active or convalescent COVID-19. Sequenced sample: peripheral blood. In DNA, the CDR3 is TGCGCCAGCAGCTTGGCCGACGGGGGAACAGATACGCAGTATTTT. Translated, it gives CASSLADGGTDTQYF. Combining the CDR3 with reference TRBV5-1 and TRBJ2-3 gives the whole variable domain KAGVTQTPRYLIKTRGQQVTLSCSPISGHRSVSWYQQTPGQGLQFLFEYFSETQRNKGNFPGRFSGRQFSNSRSEMNVSTLELGDSALYLCASSLADGGTDTQYFGPGTRLTVL.